These 31 T cell receptor beta chains were sequenced from one sample in a study of blood T cell repertoires in COVID-19. Profiling relied on immunoSEQ multiplex PCR, and the TCRdb table lists in-frame clones only, not all of them. The sample holds around 70,000 clones, around 87% seen once. Sequenced: peripheral blood. The receptors here all came from a man over 45 with active COVID-19.

V and J are TRBV6-2 or TRBV6-3 and TRBJ2-7, with D maybe TRBD2 (6 bases). Germline V gives CDR1 MNHEY, CDR2 SVGEGT. With 3 bases removed from V and 3 bases from J, the gap between germline ends came to 21 bases. The CDR3 length is 17 residues. CDR3 sequence: CASSYVWRAALSYEQYF. CDR3 DNA: TGTGCCAGCAGTTATGTTTGGAGGGCCGCTTTAAGCTACGAGCAGTACTTC.

The chain joins TRBV2 to TRBJ2-5, with D maybe TRBD1 (5 bases). The CDR3 runs 13 residues. The germline V and J ends were trimmed by 2 bases and 4 bases, with 8 bases remaining between them. The V gene's germline CDR1 is SNHLY and CDR2 FYNNEI. In nucleotides, the CDR3 is TGTGCCAGCAGTGAACAGGGCGGAGAGACCCAGTACTTC. Its protein product is CASSEQGGETQYF.

The DNA for the CDR3 is TGCGCCAGCAGCTTGGTAGGGGCGAGTTCACCCCTCCACTTT. As protein: CASSLVGASSPLHF. The rearrangement joins TRBV5-1 to TRBJ1-6; TRBD1 is a possible D gene (5 bases). V shed 0 bases and J shed 9 bases, with 10 bases lying between them. This CDR3 spans 14 amino acids. CDR1 and CDR2 (germline): SGHRS, YFSETQ.

This clone was recorded once. The chain's CDR3 is CASSPGRAYGELFF. The DNA of the CDR3 is TGTGCCAGCAGTCCAGGGAGGGCCTACGGGGAGCTGTTTTTT. This chain joins TRBV6-2 or TRBV6-3 and TRBJ2-2; TRBD2 aligns across 7 bases. The V and J ends lost 5 bases and 7 bases, in that order; junction bases with no gene match: 7. The CDR3 covers 14 residues. Per the germline V gene, CDR1 is MNHEY and CDR2 is SVGEGT.

The chain joins TRBV5-6 to TRBJ1-3; D not resolved. CDR1 is SGHDT and CDR2 is YYEEEE in the germline V gene. The CDR3 is made up of 16 amino acids. The V and J ends lost 4 bases and 0 bases respectively, with 14 bases between them. The CDR3, as DNA: TGTGCCAGCAGCCCGGCGGGAGGACTCTCTGGAAACACCATATATTTT. Translated: CASSPAGGLSGNTIYF.

The CDR3 sequence: CASSQGVTRSYNEQFF. The CDR3 DNA reads TGCGCCAGCAGCCAGGGAGTAACCCGCTCCTACAATGAGCAGTTCTTC. The chain recombines TRBV4-1 with TRBJ2-1, with D possibly TRBD2 on 5 matching bases. This CDR3 contains 16 residues. V was cut by 3 bases and J by 0 bases, with 12 bases left in between. Germline CDR1 MGHRA, CDR2 YSYEKL.

This chain uses TRBV7-2 with TRBJ1-1; D not resolved. The germline V and J ends were trimmed by 0 bases and 4 bases, with 6 bases remaining between them. CDR1 and CDR2 (germline): SGHTA, FQGNSA. The CDR3 is 13 amino acids. As DNA, the CDR3 is TGTGCCAGCAGCTTAGCGTACACCACTGAAGCTTTCTTT. Its translation: CASSLAYTTEAFF.

Turning to this clone: Without the conserved terminal phenylalanine or tryptophan, this CDR3 likely stems from a read error. CDR3: CASSSPGGGRHEQYL. The CDR3 DNA reads TGTGCCAGCAGTTCACCAGGAGGTGGTAGACACGAGCAGTACCTC. The J gene is TRBJ2-7, the V gene TRBV27; D possibly corresponds to TRBD2 (5 bases). Per the germline V gene, CDR1 is MNHEY and CDR2 is SMNVEV (reference sequence). V gave up 4 bases and J gave up 5 bases, with 18 bases separating them. The CDR3 is made up of 15 amino acids.

The chain combines TRBV30 with TRBJ1-3; 7 positions match TRBD1. The V and J ends lost 2 bases and 1 base, in that order; junction bases with no gene match: 2. Germline CDR1 reads GTSNPN; CDR2 reads SVGIG (reference sequence). CDR3 size: 14 residues. The CDR3 region has the DNA TGTGCCTGGAGTCGGGGACAGTCTGGAAACACCATATATTTT. It encodes CAWSRGQSGNTIYF.

This rearrangement joins TRBV7-9 to TRBJ2-7; 11 positions match TRBD1. Germline V lookup: CDR1 SEHNR, CDR2 FQNEAQ (reference sequence). The CDR3 totals 14 residues. Trimming removed 5 bases from V and 6 bases from J; junction bases left unmatched: 6. The DNA for the CDR3 is TGTGCCAGCAGCCGCTGGACAGGGGGCTTCGAGCAGTACTTC. It yields the protein CASSRWTGGFEQYF.

Here the CDR3 reads CASSVGLAGTYEQYF. In nucleotides, the CDR3 is TGCGCCAGCAGCGTCGGACTAGCGGGAACCTACGAGCAGTACTTC. The V call is TRBV5-1, the J call TRBJ2-7; the match to TRBD2 covers 12 bases. This CDR3 has 15 residues. The V gene end was trimmed by 4 bases and the J gene end by 2 bases; junction bases not matched to a gene: 4. Looked up from germline, CDR1 is SGHRS and CDR2 is YFSETQ.

This rearrangement joins TRBV27 to TRBJ1-4, with D tentatively TRBD1 (5 bases). The CDR3 has 14 residues. V was shortened by 1 base and J by 7 bases, with 10 bases between the two germline ends. CDR1 is MNHEY, CDR2 SMNVEV, per germline (reference sequence). The DNA of the CDR3 is TGTGCCAGCAGTTTATACGGGGGGTCTGAAAAACTGTTTTTT. Its translation is CASSLYGGSEKLFF.

The chain carries TRBV5-1 and TRBJ2-2; D perhaps matches TRBD2 (5 bases). CDR3 length equals 14 residues. CDR1 is SGHRS and CDR2 is YFSETQ in the germline V gene. Trimming pared 6 bases from V and 3 bases from J, leaving 12 bases between. For the CDR3, the DNA is TGCGCCAGCACTCGAGGGCGTGACACCGGGGAGCTGTTTTTT. Its protein product is CASTRGRDTGELFF.

V gene TRBV13 combines with J gene TRBJ1-2; D perhaps matches TRBD1 (5 bases). V was trimmed by 2 bases and J by 7 bases, leaving 11 bases between them. This CDR3 is built from 13 residues. CDR1 is PRHDT and CDR2 is FYEKMQ in the germline V gene (reference sequence). The CDR3 nucleotides read TGTGCCAGCAGCTTACTGGCAGGGCCTGGCTACACCTTC. Translation: CASSLLAGPGYTF.

The chain combines TRBV15 with TRBJ2-5; 15 bases line up with TRBD2. The V and J ends lost 1 base and 1 base, in that order; junction bases with no gene match: 1. CDR1 is LNHNV, CDR2 YYDKDF, per germline (reference sequence). This CDR3 has 17 amino acids. The chain's CDR3 is CATSRGTSGGVQETQYF. CDR3 DNA sequence: TGTGCCACCAGCAGAGGGACTAGCGGGGGGGTCCAAGAGACCCAGTACTTC.

The rearrangement links TRBV19 to TRBJ2-3; TRBD2 matches 9 bases. The CDR3 covers 16 residues. V trimming: 3 bases; J trimming: 1 base; junction bases outside the gene matches: 5. Germline V gives CDR1 LNHDA, CDR2 SQIVND (reference sequence). In DNA, the CDR3 is TGTGCCAGTAGTATTGCGGGAGGGGTTGGCACAGATACGCAGTATTTT. This sequence encodes CASSIAGGVGTDTQYF. The whole variable domain, filled in from reference TRBV19 and TRBJ2-3, reads DGGITQSPKYLFRKEGQNVTLSCEQNLNHDAMYWYRQDPGQGLRLIYYSQIVNDFQKGDIAEGYSVSREKKESFPLTVTSAQKNPTAFYLCASSIAGGVGTDTQYFGPGTRLTVL.

In this sample, this clone turned up once. This sequence joins TRBV9 and TRBJ1-6; D might be TRBD1 (6 bases). From germline, CDR1 is SGDLS and CDR2 YYNGEE. Deletions cut 4 bases from V and 1 base from J, with 9 bases between. This CDR3 comprises 15 residues. CDR3: CASSTGRSYNSPLHF. In DNA form, the CDR3 reads TGTGCCAGCAGCACAGGGAGATCCTATAATTCACCCCTCCACTTT.

The chain couples TRBV7-2 to TRBJ2-1; D unclear. Trimming cost V 4 bases and J 0 bases, with 7 bases left between them. Per the germline V gene, CDR1 is SGHTA and CDR2 is FQGNSA. The CDR3 extends over 14 amino acids. CDR3 nucleotide sequence: TGTGCCAGCAGCTCCTCGAGCTCCTACAATGAGCAGTTCTTC. It yields the protein CASSSSSSYNEQFF.

This sequence joins TRBV28 and TRBJ2-5; 8 positions match TRBD1. The CDR3 spans 15 residues. V shed 5 bases and J 3 bases; nucleotides not matched to a gene: 8. Germline V gene lookup returns CDR1 MDHEN and CDR2 SYDVKM. DNA of the CDR3: TGTGCCAGCAGTCAGTTTAAACAGGGGGAAGAGACCCAGTACTTC. This gives the protein CASSQFKQGEETQYF. The variable domain in full, with the rest retrieved from reference TRBV28 and TRBJ2-5, is DVKVTQSSRYLVKRTGEKVFLECVQDMDHENMFWYRQDPGLGLRLIYFSYDVKMKEKGDIPEGYSVSREKKERFSLILESASTNQTSMYLCASSQFKQGEETQYFGPGTRLLVL.

The sample holds one count of this clone. The chain employs TRBV7-2 and TRBJ2-5; TRBD2 matches 7 bases. J lost 5 bases, V lost 3 bases, and 6 bases had no gene match. Germline lookup yields CDR1 SGHTA and CDR2 FQGNSA. The CDR3 is 14 amino acids. CDR3 bases: TGTGCCAGCAGCTTTCCGGGGGGTCAGGAGACCCAGTACTTC. Translating it yields CASSFPGGQETQYF.

The chain employs TRBV3-1 (or the pseudogene TRBV3-2) and TRBJ1-1; 8 nucleotides match TRBD1. Germline CDR1 is LGHDT and CDR2 is YNNKEL (reference sequence). Losses at the gene ends were 1 base for V and 5 bases for J; bases not matched to a gene: 3. The CDR3 totals 14 residues. The CDR3 loop reads CASSQGQGFTEAFF. The CDR3 bases are TGTGCCAGCAGCCAAGGACAGGGGTTTACTGAAGCTTTCTTT.

V gene TRBV14 combines with J gene TRBJ2-3; D ambiguous. Germline-derived CDR1 and CDR2 are SGHDN and FVKESK. CDR3 length: 12 residues. The ends were cut back, 8 bases at V and 2 bases at J, with 8 bases in the middle. CDR3 DNA sequence: TGTGCCAGCGCCGGAGTCACAGATACGCAGTATTTT. As protein: CASAGVTDTQYF.

The V and J genes are TRBV19 and TRBJ1-2; D is perhaps TRBD1 (6 bases). The ends were cut back, 6 bases at V and 4 bases at J, with 12 bases in the middle. The CDR3 spans 13 residues. Looked up from germline, CDR1 is LNHDA and CDR2 is SQIVND (reference sequence). The CDR3 nucleotides are TGTGCCAGTAGAGGGGCCAGGGGCTATGGCTACACCTTC. This codes for CASRGARGYGYTF. Full variable domain (remainder filled in from reference TRBV19 and TRBJ1-2): DGGITQSPKYLFRKEGQNVTLSCEQNLNHDAMYWYRQDPGQGLRLIYYSQIVNDFQKGDIAEGYSVSREKKESFPLTVTSAQKNPTAFYLCASRGARGYGYTFGSGTRLTVV.

The rearrangement uses TRBV3-1 (or the pseudogene TRBV3-2) and TRBJ2-3, with 10 bases matching TRBD2. CDR3 length equals 20 residues. CDR1 LGHDT and CDR2 YNNKEL come from the germline V gene (reference sequence). The V and J ends lost 3 bases and 4 bases, in that order; junction bases with no gene match: 19. CDR3 in DNA: TGTGCCAGCAGCCACACGGTCGCTAGCGGGGGTAACTCTTGGGCAGATACGCAGTATTTT. Its protein is CASSHTVASGGNSWADTQYF.

The rearrangement links TRBV27 to TRBJ2-3; a weak D match, TRBD2 (7 bases). V lost 2 bases, J lost 3 bases, and 12 bases lay in between. The CDR3 has 15 amino acids. The germline V gene has CDR1 MNHEY and CDR2 SMNVEV (reference sequence). The DNA for the CDR3 is TGTGCCAGCAGTTTAAGGGGGGGGCGGACAGATACGCAGTATTTT. Its translation: CASSLRGGRTDTQYF.

The chain joins TRBV28 to TRBJ1-2; 7 bases align to TRBD1. Germline V gene lookup returns CDR1 MDHEN and CDR2 SYDVKM. Trimming at V came to 9 bases and at J to 0 bases, leaving 4 bases not matched to a gene. This CDR3 has 13 residues. CDR3 nucleotides: TGTGCCAGTATGGACAGGACTAACTATGGCTACACCTTC. Amino acids: CASMDRTNYGYTF.

The chain couples TRBV18 to TRBJ2-2; D possibly corresponds to TRBD2 (5 bases). Germline V CDR1 and CDR2: KGHSH, LQKENI. CDR3 length: 16 amino acids. V lost 6 bases, J lost 6 bases, and 20 bases lay in between. The CDR3 DNA reads TGTGCCAGCTCCCCGCCGGGATCCGGTAGGGCCGGGGAGCTGTTTTTT. Amino acids: CASSPPGSGRAGELFF.

The V gene is TRBV5-6, the J gene TRBJ1-1; TRBD1 agrees at 11 bases. CDR1 SGHDT and CDR2 YYEEEE come from the germline V gene. The CDR3 is 16 residues long. V lost 4 bases and J lost 7; bases outside the gene matches: 12. DNA of the CDR3: TGTGCCAGCAGCGGCGGACAGGGGGCTATTTCATTTGAAGCTTTCTTT. Amino acids: CASSGGQGAISFEAFF.

Here the CDR3 reads CASSRGTGVYNEQFF. The CDR3, as DNA: TGTGCCAGCTCACGTGGGACAGGGGTCTACAATGAGCAGTTCTTC. This sequence joins TRBV18 and TRBJ2-1; 10 bases line up with TRBD1. With V trimmed by 4 bases and J by 3 bases, 3 bases remained unmatched. Germline CDR1 KGHSH, CDR2 LQKENI. The CDR3 contains 15 residues.

This chain uses TRBV7-2 with TRBJ2-1, with 7 bases lining up with TRBD2. Trimming cost V 3 bases and J 4 bases; bases outside gene matches: 9. Germline values: CDR1 SGHTA, CDR2 FQGNSA. The CDR3 is made up of 16 amino acids. Here the CDR3 DNA reads TGTGCCAGCAGCTTGACTGGACACGGGGGGTACAATGAGCAGTTCTTC. It yields the protein CASSLTGHGGYNEQFF.

The chain joins TRBV3-1 (or the pseudogene TRBV3-2) to TRBJ1-1; D is possibly TRBD1 (6 bases). V shed 1 base and J shed 1 base, with 22 bases lying between them. CDR1 LGHDT and CDR2 YNNKEL come from the germline V gene (reference sequence). The CDR3 extends over 19 amino acids. The DNA for the CDR3 is TGTGCCAGCAGCCAAGTACTACCGGGGACACAAAAGGGGAACACTGAAGCTTTCTTT. Translating gives CASSQVLPGTQKGNTEAFF.